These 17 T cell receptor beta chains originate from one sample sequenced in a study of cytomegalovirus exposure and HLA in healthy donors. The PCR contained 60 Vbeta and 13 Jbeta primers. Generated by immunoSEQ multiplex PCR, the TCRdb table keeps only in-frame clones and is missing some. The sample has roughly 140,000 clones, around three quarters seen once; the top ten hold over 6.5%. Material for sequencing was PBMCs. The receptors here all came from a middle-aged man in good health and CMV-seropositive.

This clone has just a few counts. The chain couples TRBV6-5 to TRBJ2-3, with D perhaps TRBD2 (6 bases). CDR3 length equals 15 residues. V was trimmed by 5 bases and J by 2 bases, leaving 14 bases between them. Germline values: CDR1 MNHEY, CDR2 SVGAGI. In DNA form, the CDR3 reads TGTGCCAGCAGTCGGCTCGGCGGGGCCACAGATACGCAGTATTTT. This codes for CASSRLGGATDTQYF.

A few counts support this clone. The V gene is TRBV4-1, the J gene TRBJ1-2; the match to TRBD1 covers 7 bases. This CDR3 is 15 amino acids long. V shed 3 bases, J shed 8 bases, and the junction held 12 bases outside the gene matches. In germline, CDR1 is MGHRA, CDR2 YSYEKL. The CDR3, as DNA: TGCGCCAGCAGCCAGGACAGGCTGAACTTCGGGGGCTACACCTTC. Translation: CASSQDRLNFGGYTF.

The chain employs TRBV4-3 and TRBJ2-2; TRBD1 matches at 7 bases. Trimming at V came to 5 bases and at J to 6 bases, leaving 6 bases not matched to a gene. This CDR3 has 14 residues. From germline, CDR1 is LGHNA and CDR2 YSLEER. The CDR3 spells CASSEGAGAGELFF. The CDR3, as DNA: TGCGCCAGCAGCGAGGGGGCTGGCGCCGGGGAGCTGTTTTTT.

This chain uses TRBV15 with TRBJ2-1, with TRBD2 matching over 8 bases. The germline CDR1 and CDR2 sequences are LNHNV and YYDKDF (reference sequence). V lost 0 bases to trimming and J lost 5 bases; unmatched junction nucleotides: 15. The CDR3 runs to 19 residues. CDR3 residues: CATSREGGLAGYRDNEQFF. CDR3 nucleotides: TGTGCCACCAGCAGAGAGGGTGGACTAGCCGGGTACCGAGACAATGAGCAGTTCTTC.

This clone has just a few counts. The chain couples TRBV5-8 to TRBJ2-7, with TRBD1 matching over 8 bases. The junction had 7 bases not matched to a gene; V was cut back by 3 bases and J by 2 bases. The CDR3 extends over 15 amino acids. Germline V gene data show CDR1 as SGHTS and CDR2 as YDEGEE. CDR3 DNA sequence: TGTGCCAGCAGCTATATTGGACAGGGAGCCTACGAGCAGTACTTC. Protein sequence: CASSYIGQGAYEQYF.

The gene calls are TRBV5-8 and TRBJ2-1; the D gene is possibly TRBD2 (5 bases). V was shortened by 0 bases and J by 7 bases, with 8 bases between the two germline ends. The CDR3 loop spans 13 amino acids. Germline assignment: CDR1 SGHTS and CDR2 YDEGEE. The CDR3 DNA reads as TGTGCCAGCAGCTTGGCACGGAGGAATGAGCAGTTCTTC. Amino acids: CASSLARRNEQFF.

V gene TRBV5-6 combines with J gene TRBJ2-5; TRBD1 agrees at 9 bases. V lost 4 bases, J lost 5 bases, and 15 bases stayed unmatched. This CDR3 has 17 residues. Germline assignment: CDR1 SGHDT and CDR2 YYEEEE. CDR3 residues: CASSPFPGTGFGETQYF. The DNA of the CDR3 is TGTGCCAGCAGCCCGTTTCCCGGGACAGGGTTTGGGGAGACCCAGTACTTC.

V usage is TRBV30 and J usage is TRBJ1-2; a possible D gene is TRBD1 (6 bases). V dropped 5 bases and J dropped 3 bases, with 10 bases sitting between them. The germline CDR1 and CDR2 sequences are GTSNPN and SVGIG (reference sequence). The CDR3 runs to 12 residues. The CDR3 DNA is TGTGCCTGGGGACAGTTTTACTATGGCTACACCTTC. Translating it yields CAWGQFYYGYTF.

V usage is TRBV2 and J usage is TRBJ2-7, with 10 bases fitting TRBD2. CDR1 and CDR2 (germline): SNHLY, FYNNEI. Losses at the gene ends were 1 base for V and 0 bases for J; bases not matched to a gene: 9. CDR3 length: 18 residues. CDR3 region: CASSEVVGLALDSYEQYF. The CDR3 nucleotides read TGTGCCAGCAGTGAAGTGGTGGGACTAGCGTTAGACTCCTACGAGCAGTACTTC.

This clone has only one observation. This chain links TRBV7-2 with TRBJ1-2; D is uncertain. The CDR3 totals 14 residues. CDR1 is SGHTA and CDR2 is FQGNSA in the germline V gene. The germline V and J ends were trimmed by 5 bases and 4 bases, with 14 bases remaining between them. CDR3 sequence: CASSTPLGSYGYTF. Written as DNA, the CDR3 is TGTGCCAGCAGCACACCCTTGGGCTCCTATGGCTACACCTTC.

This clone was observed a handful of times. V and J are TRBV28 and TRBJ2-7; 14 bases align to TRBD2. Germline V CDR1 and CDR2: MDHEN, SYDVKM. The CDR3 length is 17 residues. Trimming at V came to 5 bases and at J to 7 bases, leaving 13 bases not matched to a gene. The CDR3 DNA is TGTGCCAGCAGTGATACCGGCCCGGGACTAGCGGGGGTTGAGCAGTACTTC. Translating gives CASSDTGPGLAGVEQYF.

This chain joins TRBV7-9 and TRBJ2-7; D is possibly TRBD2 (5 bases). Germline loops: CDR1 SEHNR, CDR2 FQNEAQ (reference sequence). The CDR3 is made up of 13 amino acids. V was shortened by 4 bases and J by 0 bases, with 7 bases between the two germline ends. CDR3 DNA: TGTGCCAGCAGCTCGCGGGTCTCCTACGAGCAGTACTTC. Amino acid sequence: CASSSRVSYEQYF. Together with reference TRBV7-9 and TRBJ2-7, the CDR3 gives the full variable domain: DTGVSQNPRHKITKRGQNVTFRCDPISEHNRLYWYRQTLGQGPEFLTYFQNEAQLEKSRLLSDRFSAERPKGSFSTLEIQRTEQGDSAMYLCASSSRVSYEQYFGPGTRLTVT.

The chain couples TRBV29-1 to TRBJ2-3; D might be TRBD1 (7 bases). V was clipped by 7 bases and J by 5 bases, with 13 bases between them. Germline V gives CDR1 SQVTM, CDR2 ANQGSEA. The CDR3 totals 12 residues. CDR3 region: CSARQGGDTQYF. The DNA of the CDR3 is TGCAGCGCTCGCCAGGGGGGAGATACGCAGTATTTT.

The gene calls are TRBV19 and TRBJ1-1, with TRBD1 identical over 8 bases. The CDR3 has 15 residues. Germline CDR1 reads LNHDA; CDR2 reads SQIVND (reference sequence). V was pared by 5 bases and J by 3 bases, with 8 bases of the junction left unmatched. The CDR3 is CASSSRTGSYTEAFF. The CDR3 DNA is TGTGCCAGTAGTTCTCGGACAGGGTCGTACACTGAAGCTTTCTTT.

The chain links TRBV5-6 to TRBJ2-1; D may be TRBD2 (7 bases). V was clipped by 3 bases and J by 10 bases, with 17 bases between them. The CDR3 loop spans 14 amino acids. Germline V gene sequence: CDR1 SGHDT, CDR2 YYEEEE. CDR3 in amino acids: CASSWAGADLEQFF. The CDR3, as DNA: TGTGCCAGCAGCTGGGCGGGGGCCGATTTAGAGCAGTTCTTC.

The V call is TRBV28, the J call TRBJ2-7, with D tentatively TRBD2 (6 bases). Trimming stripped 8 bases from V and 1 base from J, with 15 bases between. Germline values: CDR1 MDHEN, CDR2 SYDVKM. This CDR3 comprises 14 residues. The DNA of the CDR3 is TGTGCCAGCGGAGTAACCGGGGGTTCCTACGAGCAGTACTTC. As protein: CASGVTGGSYEQYF.

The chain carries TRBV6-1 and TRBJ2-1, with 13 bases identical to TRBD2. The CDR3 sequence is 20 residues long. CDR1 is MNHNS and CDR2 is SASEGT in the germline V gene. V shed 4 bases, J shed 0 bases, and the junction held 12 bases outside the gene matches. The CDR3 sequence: CASSGLGLAGLLSSYNEQFF. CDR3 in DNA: TGTGCCAGCAGTGGACTGGGACTAGCGGGACTTTTGAGCTCCTACAATGAGCAGTTCTTC.